This T cell receptor (beta chain) was recovered during a study of CD8 T cells in Susac syndrome. Reverse transcription of about 0.45 to 1 ug RNA was carried out with random hexamers. TCRdb recomputed calls from the immunoSEQ multiplex PCR reads with MiXCR, one row per CDR3 protein. The sample has tens of thousands of distinct CDR3 sequences; 80% to 95% are singletons. Findings and limits, study-wide: The total CD8+ repertoires yielded around 15 Susac-specific public clones and the CD8+ TEMRA repertoires yielded roughly five.

This clonotype came up a few times. The antigen remains unidentified. V was shortened by 2 bases and J by 2 bases, with 12 bases between the two germline ends. The CDR3 is 15 amino acids. CD8+ and CD4+ T cells circulating in blood were sequenced for TCR beta. While CD8+ and CD4+ T cells were isolated negatively, TEMRA cells were enriched by FACS. The clonotype was recovered from a human donor with Susac syndrome. Sequencing was carried out using CD8+ T cells from PBMCs. The chain employs TRBV12-3 or TRBV12-4 and TRBJ1-2; D not resolved. The CDR3 loop is CASSLSPGLNYGYTF. The CDR3 DNA follows: TGTGCCAGCAGTTTATCCCCCGGGCTGAACTATGGCTACACCTTC.